A few counts support the clone carrying this T cell receptor (beta chain). Per the germline V gene, CDR1 is SGHRS and CDR2 is YFSETQ. The CDR3 has 15 amino acids. Trimming shortened V by 0 bases and J by 3 bases, and 12 bases separated the two germline ends. Naive CD4+ T cells were purified with Tregs depleted by CD25. Semi-nested PCR with Nested Universal Primer A followed constant-region reverse priming of full-length variable regions. TCRdb reprocessed the 5' RACE reads with MiXCR, giving one entry per CDR3 protein. This sample yields roughly 50,000 distinct CDR3 sequences, of which more than 15% are seen a single time; approximately 2.3% belongs to the top ten.

The rearrangement links TRBV5-1 to TRBJ1-1; possibly TRBD1 for D (5 bases). The TCR originated in a female donor with breast cancer. Specimen: naive CD4+ T cells sorted from blood. Documented subset: naive CD4+ T cells, CD4+CD45RA+CD25-. CDR3 sequence reads: CASSLEGRADTEAFF. The CDR3 region has the DNA TGCGCCAGCAGCTTGGAGGGGAGAGCGGACACTGAAGCTTTCTTT.